These 19 T cell receptor beta chains share one sample of origin, sequenced in a study of blood T cell repertoires in COVID-19. This table comes from immunoSEQ multiplex PCR, and its TCRdb copy is limited to in-frame clones, with some not included. The sample yields under 150,000 clones, 80% to 90% seen once. Input material: peripheral blood. The receptors stem from a woman between 55 and 75 years old with COVID-19, enrolled during active disease.

The CDR3 nucleotides read TGTGCCAGCAGCTTCCCGGGACTAGCGGGGGGAAAGAGAGAGACCCAGTACTTC. Translation gives CASSFPGLAGGKRETQYF. The chain has TRBV7-8 and TRBJ2-5; 15 bases map to TRBD2. The CDR3 has 18 amino acids. Germline CDR1 reads SGHVS; CDR2 reads FQNEAQ. The V and J ends lost 3 bases and 4 bases, in that order; junction bases with no gene match: 9. Full variable domain (outside the CDR3, taken from reference TRBV7-8 and TRBJ2-5): GAGVSQSPRYKVAKRGQDVALRCDPISGHVSLFWYQQALGQGPEFLTYFQNEAQLDKSGLPSDRFFAERPEGSVSTLKIQRTQQEDSAVYLCASSFPGLAGGKRETQYFGPGTRLLVL.

The gene calls are TRBV7-9 and TRBJ2-3, with TRBD1 matching 8 bases. The CDR3 length is 17 residues. V shed 2 bases, J shed 2 bases, and the junction held 9 bases outside the gene matches. CDR1 and CDR2 from the germline V gene are SEHNR and FQNEAQ (reference sequence). CDR3 bases: TGTGCCAGCAGCTTATCAACCGGGACAGGAGTCACAGATACGCAGTATTTT. Its translation is CASSLSTGTGVTDTQYF.

CDR3 sequence: CASSLVSGGTEQYF. CDR3 coding DNA: TGTGCCAGCAGCCTGGTGAGCGGGGGGACCGAGCAGTACTTC. The rearrangement uses TRBV5-4 and TRBJ2-7, with TRBD2 identical over 9 bases. With 4 bases clipped from V and 6 bases from J, the junction kept 8 bases outside the gene matches. There are 14 residues in the CDR3. In germline, CDR1 is SGHNT, CDR2 YYREEE (reference sequence).

The chain uses TRBV7-9 and TRBJ2-3, with a tentative D call TRBD1 (5 bases). Germline-derived CDR1 and CDR2 are SEHNR and FQNEAQ (reference sequence). V was pared by 1 base and J by 2 bases, with 10 bases between. The length of the CDR3 is 15 residues. The CDR3 loop is CASSLGAGFTDTQYF. CDR3 coding DNA: TGTGCCAGCAGCTTAGGGGCAGGGTTCACAGATACGCAGTATTTT.

The chain couples TRBV18 to TRBJ2-7; 7 bases are a match to TRBD2. Trimming took 2 bases from V and 3 from J; bases not matched to a gene: 7. The CDR3 length is 15 residues. Germline assignment: CDR1 KGHSH and CDR2 LQKENI. Here the CDR3 DNA reads TGTGCCAGCTCACCAAGCGGGGAAGGGCTCTACGAGCAGTACTTC. The encoded protein is CASSPSGEGLYEQYF.

This clone appeared a few times. V and J are TRBV13 and TRBJ1-5; 10 positions match TRBD1. The germline CDR1 and CDR2 sequences are PRHDT and FYEKMQ (reference sequence). The CDR3 runs to 19 residues. The junction had 13 bases not matched to a gene; V was cut back by 2 bases and J by 3 bases. As DNA, the CDR3 is TGTGCCAGCAGCTTACTCCGACAGGGGGCGCGAGGAAACAATCAGCCCCAGCATTTT. This gives the protein CASSLLRQGARGNNQPQHF.

V and J are TRBV2 and TRBJ2-5; 8 nucleotides align to TRBD2. The germline V gene has CDR1 SNHLY and CDR2 FYNNEI. This CDR3 is built from 13 residues. The V and J ends lost 2 bases and 4 bases, in that order; junction bases with no gene match: 0. The CDR3 bases are TGTGCCAGCAGTGAACTAGCGGGAGAGACCCAGTACTTC. Protein product: CASSELAGETQYF.

J is TRBJ1-1 and V is TRBV5-1; TRBD1 matches at 9 bases. The ends lost 4 bases at V and 6 bases at J; junction bases unmatched: 10. The germline CDR1 and CDR2 sequences are SGHRS and YFSETQ. CDR3 length: 15 amino acids. The CDR3 nucleotides read TGCGCCAGCAGCCCGCTTGGGGACAGGGTCCCTGAAGCTTTCTTT. It yields the protein CASSPLGDRVPEAFF.

This clone was counted once. This sequence joins TRBV7-3 and TRBJ1-1; D call uncertain. Trimming cost V 2 bases and J 1 base, with 20 bases left between them. The germline V gene has CDR1 SGHTA and CDR2 FQGTGA. This CDR3 comprises 18 residues. The CDR3 spells CASSLVGGSGGQNTEAFF. The DNA for the CDR3 is TGTGCCAGCAGCTTAGTGGGCGGGAGCGGTGGGCAGAACACTGAAGCTTTCTTT.

This clone was found once. The rearrangement joins TRBV27 to TRBJ2-7; the D gene is possibly TRBD1 (5 bases). Trimming took off 7 bases at V and 2 bases at J, with 12 bases between the two ends. CDR3 length equals 13 residues. Germline V lookup: CDR1 MNHEY, CDR2 SMNVEV (reference sequence). The CDR3 nucleotides are TGTGCCAGCACTACAGGCGCCACCTACGAGCAGTACTTC. Residues: CASTTGATYEQYF.

This chain joins TRBV10-3 and TRBJ2-7; weak D call: TRBD1 (5 bases). The CDR3 loop spans 11 amino acids. V lost 10 bases to trimming and J lost 7 bases, with 14 bases between them. Germline V gives CDR1 ENHRY, CDR2 SYGVKD. In nucleotides, the CDR3 is TGTGCCACAAAGGGGCTAGTTGAGCAGTACTTC. Its translation: CATKGLVEQYF.

This clone occurred a few times. This chain uses TRBV18 with TRBJ1-1; no clear D gene. This CDR3 is built from 14 residues. The V end lost 4 bases, the J end lost 5 bases, and 14 bases lay between the germline ends. The V gene's germline CDR1 is KGHSH and CDR2 LQKENI. The CDR3 here is CASSLDPSGTEAFF. The CDR3 DNA sequence: TGTGCCAGCTCACTGGATCCCTCGGGGACTGAAGCTTTCTTT.

V usage is TRBV7-3 and J usage is TRBJ2-2; 9 nucleotides line up with TRBD2. The CDR3 length is 15 residues. With 5 bases clipped from V and 5 bases from J, the junction kept 6 bases outside the gene matches. Germline loops: CDR1 SGHTA, CDR2 FQGTGA. Here the CDR3 DNA reads TGTGCCAGCAGCCTAATAGCGGGGGCGACCGGGGAGCTGTTTTTT. This codes for CASSLIAGATGELFF.

The DNA of the CDR3 is TGTGCCTGGAGTGTACTCGCGGGTGTGGGGGGGATCCAAGAGACCCAGTACTTC. The encoded protein is CAWSVLAGVGGIQETQYF. This chain joins TRBV30 and TRBJ2-5; TRBD2 matches at 7 bases. J was trimmed by 1 base and V by 0 bases; bases with no gene match: 14. Germline V gives CDR1 GTSNPN, CDR2 SVGIG (reference sequence). CDR3 length: 18 amino acids. The full variable domain, in which reference TRBV30 and TRBJ2-5 provide the parts outside the CDR3, is SQTIHQWPATLVQPVGSPLSLECTVEGTSNPNLYWYRQAAGRGLQLLFYSVGIGQISSEVPQNLSASRPQDRQFILSSKKLLLSDSGFYLCAWSVLAGVGGIQETQYFGPGTRLLVL.

The chain combines TRBV24-1 with TRBJ2-2; 8 bases are shared with TRBD1. With 7 bases clipped from V and 5 bases from J, the junction kept 2 bases outside the gene matches. Germline V lookup: CDR1 KGHDR, CDR2 SFDVKD. CDR3 size: 13 residues. The chain's CDR3 is CATRQGVTGELFF. CDR3 in DNA: TGTGCCACCAGACAGGGGGTTACCGGGGAGCTGTTTTTT.

This chain connects TRBV10-3 to TRBJ2-2, with 11 nucleotides matching TRBD1. Germline-derived CDR1 and CDR2 are ENHRY and SYGVKD. CDR3 length: 18 amino acids. V lost 2 bases and J lost 5; bases outside the gene matches: 10. The CDR3 loop is CAISETPRDRGATGELFF. DNA of the CDR3: TGTGCCATCAGTGAGACGCCGCGGGACAGGGGGGCGACCGGGGAGCTGTTTTTT.

The gene calls are TRBV18 and TRBJ1-2, with D possibly TRBD1 on 5 matching bases. The CDR3 length is 15 residues. Germline V gene sequence: CDR1 KGHSH, CDR2 LQKENI. V gave up 6 bases and J gave up 7 bases, with 21 bases separating them. CDR3 DNA sequence: TGTGCCAGCTCCCTCAGGGACTCGGGGGACGGTGGCTACACCTTC. This gives the protein CASSLRDSGDGGYTF.

The genes are TRBV11-2 and TRBJ2-3; D may be TRBD2 (5 bases). Germline CDR1 reads SGHAT; CDR2 reads FQNNGV. V lost 1 base and J 4 bases, leaving 15 bases between the germline ends. The CDR3 is 16 residues long. The CDR3 nucleotides read TGTGCCAGCAGCTTAGGTCTCGGGGTATTTTCAGATACGCAGTATTTT. Translating gives CASSLGLGVFSDTQYF.

V is TRBV7-2 and J is TRBJ1-2, with D possibly being TRBD1 (6 bases). Germline CDR1 and CDR2: SGHTA and FQGNSA. The CDR3 is made up of 16 amino acids. Trimming pared 4 bases from V and 2 bases from J, leaving 17 bases between. CDR3 loop: CASSYTRGGGNYGYTF. CDR3 DNA: TGTGCCAGCAGCTATACCCGAGGGGGGGGAAACTATGGCTACACCTTC.